This T cell receptor beta chain was documented in a study of T cells after yellow fever vaccination. Whole-study context: SMART-Seq v4 Ultra Low Input prepared libraries from low-cell fractions. Overall study findings and caveats: Sorted repertoires could include abundant contaminating clonotypes from bulk cells. Post-booster repertoires again held most primary-vaccination clones (96% CD4, 88% CD8).

This CDR3 has 16 amino acids. Trimming removed 2 bases at V and 3 bases at J, with 13 bases between. Germline CDR1 is SGHTA and CDR2 is FQGNSA. Making TCR cDNA involved 5'RACE template switching, which added UMIs and a universal primer site. TCRdb independently ran MiXCR on the 5' RACE reads; one entry per CDR3 protein. Among approximately 450,000 distinct CDR3 sequences listed, over 15% were seen once. Remarks on this clonotype: What it recognizes is unknown.

The receptor's source is a man aged 18 to 29 who received the YFV17D yellow fever vaccine. J is TRBJ2-2 and V is TRBV7-2, with D maybe TRBD1 (5 bases). This specimen consisted of PBMCs, obtained before the yellow fever booster vaccination. The CDR3 DNA is TGTGCCAGCAGCTTAAGGGGTACTACCTACACCGGGGAGCTGTTTTTT. The encoded protein is CASSLRGTTYTGELFF.